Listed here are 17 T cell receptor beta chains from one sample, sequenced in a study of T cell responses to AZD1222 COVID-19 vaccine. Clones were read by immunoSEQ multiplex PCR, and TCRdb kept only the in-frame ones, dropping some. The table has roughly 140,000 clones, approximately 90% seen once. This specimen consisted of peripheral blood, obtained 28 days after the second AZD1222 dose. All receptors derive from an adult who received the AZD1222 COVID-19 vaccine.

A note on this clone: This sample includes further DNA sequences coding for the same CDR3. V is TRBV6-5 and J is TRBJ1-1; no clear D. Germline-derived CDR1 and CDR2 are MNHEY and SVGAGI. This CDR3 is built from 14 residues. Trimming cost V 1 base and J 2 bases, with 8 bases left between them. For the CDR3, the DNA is TGTGCCAGCAGTTACTTGAGAGGAAACACTGAAGCTTTCTTT. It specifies CASSYLRGNTEAFF.

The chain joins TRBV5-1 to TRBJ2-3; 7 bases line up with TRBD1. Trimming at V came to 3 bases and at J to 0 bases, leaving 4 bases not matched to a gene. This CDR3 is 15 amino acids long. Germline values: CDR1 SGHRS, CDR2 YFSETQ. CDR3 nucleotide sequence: TGCGCCAGCAGCTCGACAGGGCAGAGCACAGATACGCAGTATTTT. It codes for CASSSTGQSTDTQYF.

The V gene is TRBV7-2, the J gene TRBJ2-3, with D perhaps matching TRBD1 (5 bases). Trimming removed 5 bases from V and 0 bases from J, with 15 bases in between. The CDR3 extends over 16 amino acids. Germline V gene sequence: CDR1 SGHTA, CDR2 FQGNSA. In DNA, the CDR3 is TGTGCCAGCAGCCCCCCCCTGGGGCAAAGCACAGATACGCAGTATTTT. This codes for CASSPPLGQSTDTQYF.

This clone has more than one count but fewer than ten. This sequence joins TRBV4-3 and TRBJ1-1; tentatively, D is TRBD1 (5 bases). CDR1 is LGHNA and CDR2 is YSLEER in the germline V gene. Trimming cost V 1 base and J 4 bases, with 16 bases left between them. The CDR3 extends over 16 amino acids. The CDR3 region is CASSQVSGRGGTEAFF. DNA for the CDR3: TGCGCCAGCAGCCAAGTGAGTGGGCGGGGGGGCACTGAAGCTTTCTTT.

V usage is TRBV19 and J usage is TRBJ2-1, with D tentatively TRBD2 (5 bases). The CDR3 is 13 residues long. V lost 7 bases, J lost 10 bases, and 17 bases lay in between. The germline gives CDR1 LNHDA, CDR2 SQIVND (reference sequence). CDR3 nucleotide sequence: TGTGCCAGTAAGGACTTCCATGTAGGGGAGCAGTTCTTC. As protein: CASKDFHVGEQFF.

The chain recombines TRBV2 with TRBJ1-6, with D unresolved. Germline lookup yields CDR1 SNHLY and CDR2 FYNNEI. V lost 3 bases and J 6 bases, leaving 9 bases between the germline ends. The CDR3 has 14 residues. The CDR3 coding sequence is TGTGCCAGCAGTGATGACATTGTTAATTCACCCCTCCACTTT. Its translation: CASSDDIVNSPLHF. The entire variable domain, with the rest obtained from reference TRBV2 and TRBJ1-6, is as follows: EPEVTQTPSHQVTQMGQEVILRCVPISNHLYFYWYRQILGQKVEFLVSFYNNEISEKSEIFDDQFSVERPDGSNFTLKIRSTKLEDSAMYFCASSDDIVNSPLHFGNGTRLTVT.

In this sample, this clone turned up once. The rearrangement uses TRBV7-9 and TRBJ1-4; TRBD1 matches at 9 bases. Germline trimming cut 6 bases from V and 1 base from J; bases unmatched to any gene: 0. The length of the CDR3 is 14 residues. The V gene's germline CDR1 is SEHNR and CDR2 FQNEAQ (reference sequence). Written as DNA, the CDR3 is TGTGCCAGCAGGGGACAGGGAACTAATGAAAAACTGTTTTTT. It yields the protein CASRGQGTNEKLFF.

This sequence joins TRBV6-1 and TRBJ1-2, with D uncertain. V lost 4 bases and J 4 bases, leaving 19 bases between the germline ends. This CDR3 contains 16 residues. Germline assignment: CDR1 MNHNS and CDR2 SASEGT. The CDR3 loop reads CASSVPQSPSRYGYTF. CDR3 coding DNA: TGTGCCAGCAGTGTACCACAGAGCCCCTCTCGCTATGGCTACACCTTC.

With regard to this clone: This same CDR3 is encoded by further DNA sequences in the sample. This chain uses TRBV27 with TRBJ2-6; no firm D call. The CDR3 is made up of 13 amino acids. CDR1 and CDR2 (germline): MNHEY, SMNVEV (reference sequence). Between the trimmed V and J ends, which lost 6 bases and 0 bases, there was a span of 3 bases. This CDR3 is CASSLSGANVLTF. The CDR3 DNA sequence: TGTGCCAGCAGCCTCTCTGGGGCCAACGTCCTGACTTTC.

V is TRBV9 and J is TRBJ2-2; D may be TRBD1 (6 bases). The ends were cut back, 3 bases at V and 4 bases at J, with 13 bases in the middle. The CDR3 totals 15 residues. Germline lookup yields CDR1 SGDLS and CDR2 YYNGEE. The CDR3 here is CASSAGWTATGELFF. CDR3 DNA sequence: TGTGCCAGCAGCGCGGGTTGGACAGCCACCGGGGAGCTGTTTTTT.

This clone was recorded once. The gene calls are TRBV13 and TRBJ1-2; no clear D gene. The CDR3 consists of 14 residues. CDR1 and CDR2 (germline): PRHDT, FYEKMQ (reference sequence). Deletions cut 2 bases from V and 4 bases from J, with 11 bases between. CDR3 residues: CASSLRVFVYGYTF. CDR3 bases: TGTGCCAGCAGCTTAAGGGTTTTCGTCTATGGCTACACCTTC. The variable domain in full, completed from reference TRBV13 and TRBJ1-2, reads AAGVIQSPRHLIKEKRETATLKCYPIPRHDTVYWYQQGPGQDPQFLISFYEKMQSDKGSIPDRFSAQQFSDYHSELNMSSLELGDSALYFCASSLRVFVYGYTFGSGTRLTVV.

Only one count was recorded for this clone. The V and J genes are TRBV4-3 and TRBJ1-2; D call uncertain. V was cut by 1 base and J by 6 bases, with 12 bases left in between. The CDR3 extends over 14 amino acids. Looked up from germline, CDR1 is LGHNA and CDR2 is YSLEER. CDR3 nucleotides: TGCGCCAGCAGCCAAGTAGCCCAGATTAATGGCTACACCTTC. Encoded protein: CASSQVAQINGYTF.

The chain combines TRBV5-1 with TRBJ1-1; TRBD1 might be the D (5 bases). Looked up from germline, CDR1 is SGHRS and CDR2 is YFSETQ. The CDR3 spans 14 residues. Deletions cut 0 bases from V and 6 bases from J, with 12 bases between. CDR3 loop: CASSLASGKPEAFF. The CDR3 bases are TGCGCCAGCAGCTTGGCGTCAGGGAAGCCTGAAGCTTTCTTT.

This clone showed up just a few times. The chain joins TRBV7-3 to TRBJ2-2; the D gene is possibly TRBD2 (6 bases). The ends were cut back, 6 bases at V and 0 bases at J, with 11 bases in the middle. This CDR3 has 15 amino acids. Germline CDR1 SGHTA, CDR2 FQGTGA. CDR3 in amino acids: CASRGGAANTGELFF. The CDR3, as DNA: TGTGCCAGCAGGGGAGGAGCCGCGAACACCGGGGAGCTGTTTTTT.

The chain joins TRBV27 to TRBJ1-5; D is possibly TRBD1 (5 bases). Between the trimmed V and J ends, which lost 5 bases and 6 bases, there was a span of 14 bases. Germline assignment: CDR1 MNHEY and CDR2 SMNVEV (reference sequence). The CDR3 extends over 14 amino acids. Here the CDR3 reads CASSPWGVSQPQHF. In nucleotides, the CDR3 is TGTGCCAGCAGTCCCTGGGGGGTCAGTCAGCCCCAGCATTTT.

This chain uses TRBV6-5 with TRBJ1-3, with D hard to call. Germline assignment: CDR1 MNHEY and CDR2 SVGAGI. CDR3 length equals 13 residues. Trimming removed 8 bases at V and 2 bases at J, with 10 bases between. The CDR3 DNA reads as TGTGCCAGCGTAGGTACTACTGGAAACACCATATATTTT. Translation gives CASVGTTGNTIYF.

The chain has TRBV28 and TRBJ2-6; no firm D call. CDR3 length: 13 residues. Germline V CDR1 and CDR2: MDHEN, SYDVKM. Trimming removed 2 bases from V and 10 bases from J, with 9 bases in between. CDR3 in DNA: TGTGCCAGCAGTTTACAACGACCGAACGTCCTGACTTTC. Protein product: CASSLQRPNVLTF.